The present TCR beta chain was sequenced within a study of blood T cells in healthy people across ages. General study findings and limits: Both naive CD4+ cell counts and diversity were greater in long-lived donors than in aged donors.

This clonotype was counted only a few times. The antigen remains undetermined. This CDR3 comprises 13 residues. Germline trimming cut 4 bases from V and 5 bases from J; bases unmatched to any gene: 1. Germline V CDR1 and CDR2: SEHNR, FQNEAQ (reference sequence). Together with a sample-barcoded 5' primer, a J-beta primer mix was included in a second PCR lasting about 6 to 11 cycles. MiXCR, applied by TCRdb to the 5' RACE reads, yields one record per CDR3 protein. The sample consists of hundreds of thousands of distinct CDR3 sequences, approximately 26% of them appearing once. The same specimen was also included in a second study, on T cells of mothers and their children.

This chain joins TRBV7-9 and TRBJ2-7; TRBD2 matches 11 bases. The specimen was blood. This sequence originates from a boy aged 2 to 10 in good health. This CDR3 reads CASSSTSGNEQYF. In DNA form, the CDR3 reads TGTGCCAGCAGCTCGACTAGCGGGAACGAGCAGTACTTC.